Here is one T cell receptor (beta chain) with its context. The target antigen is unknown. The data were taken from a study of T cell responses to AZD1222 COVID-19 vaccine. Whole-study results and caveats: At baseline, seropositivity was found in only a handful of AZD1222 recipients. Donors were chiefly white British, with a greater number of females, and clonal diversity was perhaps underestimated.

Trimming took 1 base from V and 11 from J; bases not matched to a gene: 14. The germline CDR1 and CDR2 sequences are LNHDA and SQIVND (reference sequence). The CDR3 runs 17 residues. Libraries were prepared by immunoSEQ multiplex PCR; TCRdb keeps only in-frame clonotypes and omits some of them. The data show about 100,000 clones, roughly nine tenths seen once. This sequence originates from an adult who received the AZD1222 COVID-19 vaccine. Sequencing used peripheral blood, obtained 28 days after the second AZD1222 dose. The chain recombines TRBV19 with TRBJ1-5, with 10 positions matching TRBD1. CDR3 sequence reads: CASSIVGTGALRLAQHF. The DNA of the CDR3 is TGTGCCAGTAGTATAGTTGGGACAGGGGCCCTCAGATTGGCCCAGCATTTT.